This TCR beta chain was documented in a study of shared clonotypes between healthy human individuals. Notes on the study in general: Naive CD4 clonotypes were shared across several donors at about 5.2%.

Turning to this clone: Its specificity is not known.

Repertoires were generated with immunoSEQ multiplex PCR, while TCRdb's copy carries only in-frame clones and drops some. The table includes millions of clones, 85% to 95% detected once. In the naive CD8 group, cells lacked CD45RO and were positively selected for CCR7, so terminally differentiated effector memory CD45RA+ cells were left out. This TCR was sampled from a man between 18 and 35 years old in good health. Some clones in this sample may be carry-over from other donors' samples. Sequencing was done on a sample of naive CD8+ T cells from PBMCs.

The CDR3 here is CASTTHPWQGSYEQYF. CDR3 DNA sequence: TGTGCCAGCACCACCCACCCATGGCAGGGCTCCTACGAGCAGTACTTC. This sequence joins TRBV7-9 and TRBJ2-7; D is perhaps TRBD1 (5 bases). Trimming stripped 7 bases from V and 0 bases from J, with 19 bases between. CDR1 and CDR2 (germline): SEHNR, FQNEAQ (reference sequence). This CDR3 has 16 amino acids.